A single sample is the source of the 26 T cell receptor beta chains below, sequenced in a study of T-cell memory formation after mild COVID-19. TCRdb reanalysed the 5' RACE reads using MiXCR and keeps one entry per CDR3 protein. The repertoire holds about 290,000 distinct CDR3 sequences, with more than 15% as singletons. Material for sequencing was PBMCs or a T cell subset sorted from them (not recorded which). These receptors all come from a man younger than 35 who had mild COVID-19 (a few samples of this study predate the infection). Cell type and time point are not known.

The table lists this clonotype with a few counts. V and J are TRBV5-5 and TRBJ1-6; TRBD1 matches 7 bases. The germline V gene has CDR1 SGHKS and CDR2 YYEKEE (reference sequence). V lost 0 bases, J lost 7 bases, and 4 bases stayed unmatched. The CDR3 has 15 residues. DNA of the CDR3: TGTGCCAGCAGCTTGGGGCGACAGGGAAATTCACCCCTCCACTTT. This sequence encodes CASSLGRQGNSPLHF.

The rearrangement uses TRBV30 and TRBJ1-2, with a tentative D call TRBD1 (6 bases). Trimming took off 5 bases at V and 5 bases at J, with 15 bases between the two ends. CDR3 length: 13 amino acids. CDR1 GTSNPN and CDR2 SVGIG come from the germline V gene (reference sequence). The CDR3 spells CAWSHTGFYGYTF. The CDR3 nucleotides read TGTGCCTGGTCCCACACAGGGTTTTATGGCTACACCTTC.

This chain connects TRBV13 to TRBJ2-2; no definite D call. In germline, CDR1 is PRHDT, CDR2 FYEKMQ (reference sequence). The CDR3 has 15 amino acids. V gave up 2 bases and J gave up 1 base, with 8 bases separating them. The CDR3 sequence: CASSLKAGNTGELFF. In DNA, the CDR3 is TGTGCCAGCAGCTTAAAGGCAGGGAACACCGGGGAGCTGTTTTTT.

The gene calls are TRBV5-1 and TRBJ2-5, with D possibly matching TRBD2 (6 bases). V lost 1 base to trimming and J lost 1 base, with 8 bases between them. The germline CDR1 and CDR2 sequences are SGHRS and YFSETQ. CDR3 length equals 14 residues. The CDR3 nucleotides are TGCGCCAGCAGCTTGAAACTAGCCCAAGAGACCCAGTACTTC. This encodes CASSLKLAQETQYF.

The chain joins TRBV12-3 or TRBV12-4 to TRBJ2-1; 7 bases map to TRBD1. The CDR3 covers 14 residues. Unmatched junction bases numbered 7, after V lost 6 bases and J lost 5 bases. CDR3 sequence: CASSLRTGHNEQFF. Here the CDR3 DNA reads TGTGCCAGCAGCCTAAGGACAGGTCACAATGAGCAGTTCTTC.

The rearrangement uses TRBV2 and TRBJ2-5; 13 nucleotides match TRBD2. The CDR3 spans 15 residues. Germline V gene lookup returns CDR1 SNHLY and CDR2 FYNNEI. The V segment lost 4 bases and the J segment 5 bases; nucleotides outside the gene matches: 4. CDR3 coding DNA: TGTGCCAGCAGTGCACTAGCGGGGGGGCCGGAGACCCAGTACTTC. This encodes CASSALAGGPETQYF. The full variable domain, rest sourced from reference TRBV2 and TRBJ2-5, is EPEVTQTPSHQVTQMGQEVILRCVPISNHLYFYWYRQILGQKVEFLVSFYNNEISEKSEIFDDQFSVERPDGSNFTLKIRSTKLEDSAMYFCASSALAGGPETQYFGPGTRLLVL.

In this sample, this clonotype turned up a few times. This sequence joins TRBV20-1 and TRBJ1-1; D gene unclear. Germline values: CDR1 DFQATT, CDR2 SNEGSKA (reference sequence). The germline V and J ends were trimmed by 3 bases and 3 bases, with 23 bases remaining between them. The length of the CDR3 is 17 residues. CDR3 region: CSASGGPALGLDTEAFF. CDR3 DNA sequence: TGCAGTGCTAGCGGAGGACCCGCCCTGGGGTTGGACACTGAAGCTTTCTTT.

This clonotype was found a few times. Here the CDR3 DNA reads TGTGCCAGCAGTTACTCGATAGGGACAGGGAGCAATGAGCAGTTCTTC. Translation: CASSYSIGTGSNEQFF. The chain uses TRBV6-2 or TRBV6-3 and TRBJ2-1, with 9 bases that match TRBD1. This CDR3 has 16 residues. Trimming removed 0 bases from V and 6 bases from J; junction bases left unmatched: 6. From germline, CDR1 is MNHEY and CDR2 SVGEGT.

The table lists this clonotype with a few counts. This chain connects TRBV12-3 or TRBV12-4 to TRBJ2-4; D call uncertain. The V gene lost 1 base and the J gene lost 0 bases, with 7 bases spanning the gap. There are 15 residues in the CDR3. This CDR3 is CASSLGTIAKNIQYF. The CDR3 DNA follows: TGTGCCAGCAGTTTAGGCACCATAGCCAAAAACATTCAGTACTTC.

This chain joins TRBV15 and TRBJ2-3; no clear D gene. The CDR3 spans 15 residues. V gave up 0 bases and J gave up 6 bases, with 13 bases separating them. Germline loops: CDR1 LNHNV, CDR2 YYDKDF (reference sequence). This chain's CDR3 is CATSREVRTTDTQYF. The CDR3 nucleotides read TGTGCCACCAGCAGAGAGGTCAGGACGACGGATACGCAGTATTTT.

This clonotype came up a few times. In DNA, the CDR3 is TGTGCCAGCAGTTTCGAGAGGGGAGGACTAGCGCCTTACAATGAGCAGTTCTTC. Residues: CASSFERGGLAPYNEQFF. This chain connects TRBV6-6 to TRBJ2-1; 9 bases line up with TRBD2. CDR3 length: 18 amino acids. The J segment lost 4 bases and the V segment lost 4 bases, leaving 14 bases of the junction unmatched. The germline V gene has CDR1 MNHNY and CDR2 SVGAGI (reference sequence).

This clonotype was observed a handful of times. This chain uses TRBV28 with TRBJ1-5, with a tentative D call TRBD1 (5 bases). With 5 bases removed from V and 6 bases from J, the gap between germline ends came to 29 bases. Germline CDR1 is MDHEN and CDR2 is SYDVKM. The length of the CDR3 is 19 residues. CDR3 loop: CASSQFSGRPSREGQPQHF. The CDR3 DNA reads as TGTGCCAGCAGTCAATTCTCGGGACGGCCTAGCCGGGAGGGTCAGCCCCAGCATTTT.

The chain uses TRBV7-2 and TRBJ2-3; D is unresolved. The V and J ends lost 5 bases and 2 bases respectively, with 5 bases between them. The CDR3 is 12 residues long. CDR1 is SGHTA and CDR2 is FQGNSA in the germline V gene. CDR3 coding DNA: TGTGCCAGCAGCACGCTCACAGATACGCAGTATTTT. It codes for CASSTLTDTQYF.

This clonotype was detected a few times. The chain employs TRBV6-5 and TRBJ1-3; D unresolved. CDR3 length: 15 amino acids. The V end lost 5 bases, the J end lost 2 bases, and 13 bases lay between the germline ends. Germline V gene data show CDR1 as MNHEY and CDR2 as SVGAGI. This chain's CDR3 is CASSPDIYTGNTIYF. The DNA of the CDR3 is TGTGCCAGCAGTCCAGACATCTATACTGGAAACACCATATATTTT.

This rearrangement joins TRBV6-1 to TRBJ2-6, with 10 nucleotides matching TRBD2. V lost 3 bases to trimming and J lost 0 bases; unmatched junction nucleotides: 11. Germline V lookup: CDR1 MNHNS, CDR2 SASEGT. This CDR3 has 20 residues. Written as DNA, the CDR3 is TGTGCCAGCAGTGACCCCCAGGCTAGCGGGGGCCCCTCTGGGGCCAACGTCCTGACTTTC. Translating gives CASSDPQASGGPSGANVLTF.

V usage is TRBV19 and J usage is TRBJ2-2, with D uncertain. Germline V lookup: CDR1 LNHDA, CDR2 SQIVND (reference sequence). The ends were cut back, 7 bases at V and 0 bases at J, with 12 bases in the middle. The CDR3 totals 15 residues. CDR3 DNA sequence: TGTGCCAGTAACCGGGTAGAGGCGAACACCGGGGAGCTGTTTTTT. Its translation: CASNRVEANTGELFF.

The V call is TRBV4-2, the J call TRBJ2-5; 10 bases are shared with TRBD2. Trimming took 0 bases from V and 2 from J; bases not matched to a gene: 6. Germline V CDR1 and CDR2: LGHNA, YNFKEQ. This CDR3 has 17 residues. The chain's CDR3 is CASSQDRASGGQETQYF. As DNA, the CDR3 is TGTGCCAGCAGCCAAGATCGGGCTAGCGGGGGACAAGAGACCCAGTACTTC.

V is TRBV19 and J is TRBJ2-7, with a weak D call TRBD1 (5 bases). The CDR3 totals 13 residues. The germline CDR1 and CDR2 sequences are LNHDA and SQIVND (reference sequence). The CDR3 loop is CGRVGVFPYEQYV. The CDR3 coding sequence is TGTGGTCGTGTAGGGGTATTTCCCTACGAGCAGTACGTC.

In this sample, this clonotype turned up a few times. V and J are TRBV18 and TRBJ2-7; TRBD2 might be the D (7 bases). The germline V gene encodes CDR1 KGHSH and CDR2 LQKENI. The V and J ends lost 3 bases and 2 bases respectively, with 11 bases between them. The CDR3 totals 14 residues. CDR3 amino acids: CASSPGGGAYEQYF. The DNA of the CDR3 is TGTGCCAGCTCACCCGGAGGGGGGGCCTACGAGCAGTACTTC.

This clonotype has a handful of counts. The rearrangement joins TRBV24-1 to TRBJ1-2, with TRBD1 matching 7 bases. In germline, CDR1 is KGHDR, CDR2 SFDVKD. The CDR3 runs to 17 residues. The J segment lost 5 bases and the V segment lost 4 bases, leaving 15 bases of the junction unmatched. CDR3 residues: CATSDPTGTSDGYGYTF. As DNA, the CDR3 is TGTGCCACCAGTGACCCGACAGGGACATCGGACGGGTATGGCTACACCTTC.

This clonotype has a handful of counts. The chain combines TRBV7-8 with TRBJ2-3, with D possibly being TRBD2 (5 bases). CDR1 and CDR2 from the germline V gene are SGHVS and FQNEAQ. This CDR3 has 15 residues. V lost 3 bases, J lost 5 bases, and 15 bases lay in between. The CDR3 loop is CASSFPGLLEDTQYF. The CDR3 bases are TGTGCCAGCAGCTTCCCTGGACTCCTAGAAGATACGCAGTATTTT. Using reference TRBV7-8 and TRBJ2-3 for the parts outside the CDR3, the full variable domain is GAGVSQSPRYKVAKRGQDVALRCDPISGHVSLFWYQQALGQGPEFLTYFQNEAQLDKSGLPSDRFFAERPEGSVSTLKIQRTQQEDSAVYLCASSFPGLLEDTQYFGPGTRLTVL.

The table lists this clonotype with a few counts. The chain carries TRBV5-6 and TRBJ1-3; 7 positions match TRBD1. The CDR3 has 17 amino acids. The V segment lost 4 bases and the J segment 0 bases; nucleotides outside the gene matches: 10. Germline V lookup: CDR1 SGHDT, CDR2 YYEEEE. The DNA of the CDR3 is TGTGCCAGCAGCCCGGCCGCGGGACAGAGCTCTGGAAACACCATATATTTT. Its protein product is CASSPAAGQSSGNTIYF.

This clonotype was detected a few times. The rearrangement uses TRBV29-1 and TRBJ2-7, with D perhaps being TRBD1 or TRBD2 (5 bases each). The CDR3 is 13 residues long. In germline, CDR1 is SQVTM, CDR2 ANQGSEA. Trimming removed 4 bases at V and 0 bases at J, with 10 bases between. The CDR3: CSVGGSFSYEQYF. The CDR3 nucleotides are TGCAGCGTTGGGGGGTCTTTCTCCTACGAGCAGTACTTC.

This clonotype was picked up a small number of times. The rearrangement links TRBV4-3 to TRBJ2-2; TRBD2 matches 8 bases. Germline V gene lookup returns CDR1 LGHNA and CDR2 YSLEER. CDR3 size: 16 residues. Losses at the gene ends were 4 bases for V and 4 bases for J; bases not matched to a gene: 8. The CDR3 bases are TGCGCCAGCAGCCCCTGGCGGGGGGCCGCCACCGGGGAGCTGTTTTTT. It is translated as CASSPWRGAATGELFF.

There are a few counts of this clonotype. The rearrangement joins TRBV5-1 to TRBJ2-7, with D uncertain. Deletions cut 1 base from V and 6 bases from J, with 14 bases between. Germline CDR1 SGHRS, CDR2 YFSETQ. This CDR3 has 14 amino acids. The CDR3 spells CASSLSPGRGEQYF. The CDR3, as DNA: TGCGCCAGCAGCTTGAGTCCTGGAAGAGGCGAGCAGTACTTC.

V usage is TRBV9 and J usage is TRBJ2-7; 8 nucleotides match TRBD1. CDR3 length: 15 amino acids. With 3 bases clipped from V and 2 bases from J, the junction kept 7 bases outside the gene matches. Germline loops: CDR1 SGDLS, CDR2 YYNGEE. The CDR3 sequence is CASSARQGFTYEQYF. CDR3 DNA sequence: TGTGCCAGCAGCGCCCGACAGGGGTTTACCTACGAGCAGTACTTC. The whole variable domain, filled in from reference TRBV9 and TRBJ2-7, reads DSGVTQTPKHLITATGQRVTLRCSPRSGDLSVYWYQQSLDQGLQFLIQYYNGEERAKGNILERFSAQQFPDLHSELNLSSLELGDSALYFCASSARQGFTYEQYFGPGTRLTVT.